These 14 T cell receptor beta chains originate from one sample sequenced in a study of early T cells in non-severe SARS-CoV-2 infection. TCRdb ran MiXCR on the 5' RACE reads and lists one entry per CDR3 protein. The profile shows approximately 28,000 distinct CDR3 sequences, 3.5% to 5.5% of them singletons. The specimen comprised whole blood, sampled at baseline. These receptors came from an adult who was a healthcare worker with PCR-confirmed SARS-CoV-2 infection or an uninfected control (not recorded which).

This clonotype came up many times. For the CDR3, the DNA is TGTGCCACCAGTGATGAGGACTCATGGCCCAACACCGGGGAGCTGTTTTTT. Its protein is CATSDEDSWPNTGELFF. The chain couples TRBV24-1 to TRBJ2-2, with D perhaps matching TRBD2 (5 bases). Between the trimmed V and J ends, which lost 3 bases and 2 bases, there was a span of 15 bases. Germline V gene data show CDR1 as KGHDR and CDR2 as SFDVKD. The CDR3 contains 17 residues.

This clonotype has more than one count but fewer than ten. This sequence joins TRBV25-1 and TRBJ1-1, with TRBD1 identical over 7 bases. CDR1 and CDR2 from the germline V gene are MGHDK and SYGVNS. The ends lost 7 bases at V and 3 bases at J; junction bases unmatched: 11. The CDR3 is 15 amino acids. CDR3 in amino acids: CASTSRGAVYTEAFF. The CDR3 DNA reads TGTGCCAGCACCTCCAGGGGGGCCGTTTACACTGAAGCTTTCTTT.

This clonotype was detected ten times or more. The rearrangement uses TRBV29-1 and TRBJ2-5; D perhaps matches TRBD2 (5 bases). The CDR3 runs to 13 residues. V lost 3 bases and J 5 bases, leaving 13 bases between the germline ends. CDR1 and CDR2 from the germline V gene are SQVTM and ANQGSEA. CDR3 nucleotides: TGCAGCGTTGATGGCAGGCGGGTTGAGACCCAGTACTTC. Its translation is CSVDGRRVETQYF.

This clonotype was recorded at least ten times. The rearrangement links TRBV18 to TRBJ2-1; 9 positions match TRBD2. The CDR3 spans 17 residues. After removal of 3 bases from V and 4 bases from J, the junction contained 10 bases not matched to a gene. CDR1 and CDR2 (germline): KGHSH, LQKENI. The CDR3 here is CASSPGSAGGEYNEQFF. CDR3 bases: TGTGCCAGCTCACCGGGGAGTGCGGGAGGGGAATACAATGAGCAGTTCTTC.

There are many counts of this clonotype. The rearrangement uses TRBV4-2 and TRBJ2-7, with 9 bases identical to TRBD1. The CDR3 has 13 amino acids. Looked up from germline, CDR1 is LGHNA and CDR2 is YNFKEQ. V dropped 5 bases and J dropped 7; count of bases not matched to a gene: 6. As DNA, the CDR3 is TGTGCCAGCAGCACAGGGGGCTCTGGGGAGCAGTACTTC. As protein: CASSTGGSGEQYF.

This clonotype turned up a few times. The rearrangement joins TRBV4-3 to TRBJ2-3; 11 nucleotides match TRBD1. The germline CDR1 and CDR2 sequences are LGHNA and YSLEER. This CDR3 has 14 amino acids. V dropped 3 bases and J dropped 11; count of bases not matched to a gene: 7. The CDR3 nucleotides are TGCGCCAGCAGCCATGCTCCGGGACAGGGGGTGCAGTATTTT. It encodes CASSHAPGQGVQYF.

This clonotype was detected only once. A much larger clone sits a single nucleotide away, making a read error possible. CDR3 DNA: TGTGCCAGCAGCTTTTACGCGGAGGGACCCCACTACAATGAGCAGTTCTTC. Encoded protein: CASSFYAEGPHYNEQFF. The chain recombines TRBV11-1 with TRBJ2-1; possibly TRBD2 for D (6 bases). V was cut by 3 bases and J by 3 bases, with 18 bases left in between. Germline loops: CDR1 SGHAT, CDR2 FQDESV (reference sequence). The CDR3 totals 17 residues.

The CDR3 here is CASSSTGTTNTGELFF. The CDR3 bases are TGTGCCAGCAGTTCGACCGGGACAACGAACACCGGGGAGCTGTTTTTT. V gene TRBV2 combines with J gene TRBJ2-2, with D possibly matching TRBD1 (6 bases). Trimming took 5 bases from V and 0 from J, leaving 13 bases between them. Germline V gene lookup returns CDR1 SNHLY and CDR2 FYNNEI. The CDR3 is made up of 16 amino acids.

Ten or more counts support this clonotype. The rearrangement links TRBV20-1 to TRBJ2-7; 12 positions match TRBD2. This CDR3 region has 21 residues. Germline loops: CDR1 DFQATT, CDR2 SNEGSKA (reference sequence). Trimming took 5 bases from V and 0 from J; bases not matched to a gene: 23. The DNA of the CDR3 is TGCAGTGCTCGGAACCCTGACTACCACCAAACTAGCGGGGGGCCCTCCTACGAGCAGTACTTC. Translated: CSARNPDYHQTSGGPSYEQYF.

The table lists this clonotype with many counts. The chain links TRBV7-2 to TRBJ1-4; the D gene is possibly TRBD1 (5 bases). The CDR3 loop spans 17 amino acids. Trimming shortened V by 5 bases and J by 0 bases, and 16 bases separated the two germline ends. CDR1 is SGHTA and CDR2 is FQGNSA in the germline V gene. CDR3 amino acids: CASSRIGTAATNEKLFF. The CDR3 DNA sequence: TGTGCCAGCAGCCGAATAGGGACGGCAGCAACTAATGAAAAACTGTTTTTT.

This clonotype was found many times. The chain combines TRBV7-3 with TRBJ2-1; 7 nucleotides align to TRBD1. The CDR3 covers 12 residues. The V gene end was trimmed by 5 bases and the J gene end by 10 bases; junction bases not matched to a gene: 5. CDR1 and CDR2 (germline): SGHTA, FQGTGA. The CDR3 nucleotides are TGTGCCAGCAGCCCCGAGACAGGGGAGCAGTTCTTC. This codes for CASSPETGEQFF. The full variable domain, rest sourced from reference TRBV7-3 and TRBJ2-1, is GAGVSQTPSNKVTEKGKYVELRCDPISGHTALYWYRQSLGQGPEFLIYFQGTGAADDSGLPNDRFFAVRPEGSVSTLKIQRTERGDSAVYLCASSPETGEQFFGPGTRLTVL.

This clonotype occurred a few times. J is TRBJ2-2 and V is TRBV12-3 or TRBV12-4, with 10 bases fitting TRBD2. CDR3 length: 16 amino acids. Germline trimming cut 4 bases from V and 3 bases from J; bases unmatched to any gene: 5. DNA for the CDR3: TGTGCCAGCAGTTCTACTAGCGGGACAGACACCGGGGAGCTGTTTTTT. This gives the protein CASSSTSGTDTGELFF.

This clonotype was found many times. The gene calls are TRBV7-6 and TRBJ2-3; D unresolved. This CDR3 is built from 15 residues. CDR1 is SGHVS, CDR2 FNYEAQ, per germline. Trimming left V 1 base short and J 0 bases short, with 8 bases between. CDR3 amino acids: CASSLVDPSTDTQYF. Written as DNA, the CDR3 is TGTGCCAGCAGCTTAGTGGATCCTAGCACAGATACGCAGTATTTT. Supplemented by reference TRBV7-6 and TRBJ2-3, the full variable domain reads GAGVSQSPRYKVTKRGQDVALRCDPISGHVSLYWYRQALGQGPEFLTYFNYEAQQDKSGLPNDRFSAERPEGSISTLTIQRTEQRDSAMYRCASSLVDPSTDTQYFGPGTRLTVL.

This clonotype was seen at least ten times. The rearrangement uses TRBV21-1 and TRBJ1-5. TRBV21-1 is annotated as a pseudogene. CDR3 length: 13 residues. CDR3 sequence: CARPWHQGQPQHF. The DNA for the CDR3 is TGTGCCAGGCCGTGGCATCAAGGCCAGCCCCAGCATTTT.